The sequence of this T cell receptor beta chain was determined in a study of blood T cells in healthy people across ages. Then a second PCR, running about 6 to 11 cycles, was carried out with a sample-barcoded 5' primer and a J-beta primer mix. Unique molecular identifiers of 12 random nucleotides labeled each cDNA. TCRdb fed the 5' RACE reads into MiXCR, producing one record per CDR3 protein. The sample shows 1 million to 1.2 million distinct CDR3 sequences, 35% to 40% of them seen only once. This CDR3 spans 13 amino acids. CDR1 is DFQATT and CDR2 is SNEGSKA in the germline V gene (reference sequence). A word on this clonotype: Its specificity is unknown.

Study outcomes and limitations: Donor CMV infection status was unknown, possibly confounding age-related changes in expanded clonotypes.

Healthy Caucasian individuals from Russia aged about 6 to 100 were enrolled as donors. The source of this sequence is a man younger than 35 in good health. The genes are TRBV20-1 and TRBJ2-3; D is possibly TRBD1 or TRBD2 (5 bases each). Sample: blood. The CDR3 protein is CRTGRRNGDTQYF. In nucleotides, the CDR3 is TGCAGAACGGGACGGCGCAACGGGGATACGCAGTATTTT.